This record looks at one T cell receptor (beta chain) sequence and its context. The record originates from a study of radiation and T cells in renal cell carcinoma. V lost 7 bases and J lost 2, with 11 bases in between. Germline V gene data show CDR1 as MNHNY and CDR2 as SVGAGI (reference sequence). The CDR3 is 14 residues long. Using immunoSEQ multiplex PCR, the repertoire was profiled, and TCRdb retains in-frame clones only, with some absent. The table has roughly 160,000 clones, about 87% seen once. The time point here: blood 4 weeks post-SBRT, at nephrectomy. Treatment indicated: 15 Gy SBRT to primary tumor, nephrectomy 4 weeks later. This renal cell carcinoma was of the clear cell type.

This sequence joins TRBV6-6 and TRBJ2-2; D may match TRBD1 or TRBD2 (5 bases each). The input for sequencing was blood, taken from a patient whose treatment included radiotherapy and nephrectomy. The receptor comes from a woman aged 50 to 65 with renal cell carcinoma. The CDR3 coding sequence is TGTGCCAGCACCCCGGGACCCAACACCGGGGAGCTGTTTTTT. Translation gives CASTPGPNTGELFF.